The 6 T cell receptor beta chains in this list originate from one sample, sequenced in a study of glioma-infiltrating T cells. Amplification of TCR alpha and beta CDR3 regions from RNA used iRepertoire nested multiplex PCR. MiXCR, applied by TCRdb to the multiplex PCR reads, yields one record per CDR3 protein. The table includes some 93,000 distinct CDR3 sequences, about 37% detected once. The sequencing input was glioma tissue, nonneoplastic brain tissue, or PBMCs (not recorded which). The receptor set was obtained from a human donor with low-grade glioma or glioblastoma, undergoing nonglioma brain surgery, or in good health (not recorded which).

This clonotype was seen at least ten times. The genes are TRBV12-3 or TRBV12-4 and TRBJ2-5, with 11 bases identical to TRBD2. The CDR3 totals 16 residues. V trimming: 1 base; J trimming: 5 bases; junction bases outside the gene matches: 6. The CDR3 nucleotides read TGTGCCAGCAGTTTAGGACTAGCGGGGATTCGGGAGACCCAGTACTTC. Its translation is CASSLGLAGIRETQYF.

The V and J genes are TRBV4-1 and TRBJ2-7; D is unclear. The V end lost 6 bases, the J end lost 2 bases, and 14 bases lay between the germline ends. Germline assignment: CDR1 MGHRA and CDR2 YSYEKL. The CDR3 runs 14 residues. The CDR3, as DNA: TGCGCCAGCAGTTTAACACAGCCCCCCTACGAGCAGTACTTC. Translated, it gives CASSLTQPPYEQYF.

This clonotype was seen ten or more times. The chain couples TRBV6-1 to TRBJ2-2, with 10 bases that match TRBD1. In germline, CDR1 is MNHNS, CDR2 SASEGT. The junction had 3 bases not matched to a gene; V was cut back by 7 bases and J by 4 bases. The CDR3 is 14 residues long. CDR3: CASIRTGGTGELFF. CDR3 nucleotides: TGTGCCAGCATCAGGACAGGGGGCACCGGGGAGCTGTTTTTT.

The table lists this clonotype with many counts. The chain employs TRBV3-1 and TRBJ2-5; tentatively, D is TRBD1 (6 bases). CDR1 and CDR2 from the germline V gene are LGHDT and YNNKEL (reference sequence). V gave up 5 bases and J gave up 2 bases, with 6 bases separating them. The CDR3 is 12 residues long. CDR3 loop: CASSGTQETQYF. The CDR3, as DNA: TGTGCCAGCAGCGGGACACAAGAGACCCAGTACTTC.

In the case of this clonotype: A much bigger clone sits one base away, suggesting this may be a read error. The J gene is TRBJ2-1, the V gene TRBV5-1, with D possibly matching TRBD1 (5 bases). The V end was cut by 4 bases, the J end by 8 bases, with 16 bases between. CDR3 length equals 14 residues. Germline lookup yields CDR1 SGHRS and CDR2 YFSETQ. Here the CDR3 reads CASSVNRPLDEQFF. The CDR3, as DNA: TGCGCCAGCAGCGTGAACAGGCCCTTGGATGAGCAGTTCTTC.

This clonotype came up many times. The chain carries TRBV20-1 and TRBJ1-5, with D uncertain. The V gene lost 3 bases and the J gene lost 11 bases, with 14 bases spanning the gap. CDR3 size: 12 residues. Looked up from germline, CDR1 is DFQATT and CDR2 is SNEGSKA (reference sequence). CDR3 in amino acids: CSASWESKAQHF. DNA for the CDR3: TGCAGTGCTAGTTGGGAATCAAAGGCCCAGCATTTT.